The 32 T cell receptor beta chains below were found in one sample sequenced in a study of blood T cell repertoires in COVID-19. Profiling relied on immunoSEQ multiplex PCR, and the TCRdb table lists in-frame clones only, not all of them. The sample holds fewer than 300,000 clones, around 82% seen once. The sequenced sample was peripheral blood. These TCRs come from an elderly man with acute or convalescent COVID-19.

This clone was recorded once. V gene TRBV7-2 combines with J gene TRBJ1-5; D call uncertain. V gave up 2 bases and J gave up 5 bases, with 13 bases separating them. Germline assignment: CDR1 SGHTA and CDR2 FQGNSA. CDR3 length equals 15 residues. CDR3: CASSLSFGPHQPQHF. Here the CDR3 DNA reads TGTGCCAGCAGCTTATCTTTTGGGCCTCATCAGCCCCAGCATTTT.

The gene calls are TRBV5-1 and TRBJ2-5; D is perhaps TRBD1 (6 bases). Germline V gene lookup returns CDR1 SGHRS and CDR2 YFSETQ. V was trimmed by 1 base and J by 3 bases, leaving 16 bases between them. This CDR3 has 16 amino acids. DNA for the CDR3: TGCGCCAGCAGCTTGAGGCCAGTGGACAGAAAAGAGACCCAGTACTTC. This sequence encodes CASSLRPVDRKETQYF. The complete variable domain, with remaining parts taken from reference TRBV5-1 and TRBJ2-5, reads KAGVTQTPRYLIKTRGQQVTLSCSPISGHRSVSWYQQTPGQGLQFLFEYFSETQRNKGNFPGRFSGRQFSNSRSEMNVSTLELGDSALYLCASSLRPVDRKETQYFGPGTRLLVL.

The CDR3 DNA sequence: TGTGCCAGCAGTCGTATCAAGACTTCCCGAGTTGACTACACCTTC. It specifies CASSRIKTSRVDYTF. The chain joins TRBV6-6 to TRBJ1-2; no clear D. This CDR3 spans 15 amino acids. Germline CDR1 MNHNY, CDR2 SVGAGI (reference sequence). V was cut by 5 bases and J by 10 bases, with 23 bases left in between.

On this clone itself: The junction differs from germline at one of its ends, possibly a read error. The rearrangement links TRBV10-3 to TRBJ2-1; D is perhaps TRBD2 (6 bases). CDR1 and CDR2 (germline): ENHRY, SYGVKD. CDR3 length: 15 amino acids. This CDR3 is CAINSAGSPVNEQFF. The CDR3, as DNA: TGCGCCATCAACTCGGCGGGATCCCCCGTGAATGAGCAGTTCTTC.

The chain employs TRBV12-3 or TRBV12-4 and TRBJ2-7, with a tentative D call TRBD2 (6 bases). The CDR3 is made up of 12 amino acids. The V gene lost 5 bases and the J gene lost 2 bases, with 7 bases spanning the gap. The CDR3: CASSRGTYEQYF. In DNA form, the CDR3 reads TGTGCCAGCAGTCGGGGGACCTACGAGCAGTACTTC.

V is TRBV28 and J is TRBJ1-2, with D uncertain. This CDR3 spans 12 amino acids. CDR1 MDHEN and CDR2 SYDVKM come from the germline V gene. V was shortened by 4 bases and J by 8 bases, with 11 bases between the two germline ends. In DNA form, the CDR3 reads TGTGCCAGCAGTTCGGTCCCGGGGGGCTACACCTTC. The encoded protein is CASSSVPGGYTF.

This clone was counted a single time. The chain has TRBV30 and TRBJ1-2; TRBD1 aligns across 7 bases. This CDR3 is built from 14 residues. The V gene end was trimmed by 0 bases and the J gene end by 6 bases; junction bases not matched to a gene: 7. Looked up from germline, CDR1 is GTSNPN and CDR2 is SVGIG (reference sequence). The CDR3 nucleotides read TGTGCCTGGAGTGTACCCAGGGGGTGGGATGGCTACACCTTC. As protein: CAWSVPRGWDGYTF.

The chain uses TRBV28 and TRBJ1-1, with 7 bases lining up with TRBD1. Trimming cost V 5 bases and J 1 base; bases outside gene matches: 7. Germline CDR1 and CDR2: MDHEN and SYDVKM. The CDR3 spans 15 residues. The CDR3 DNA is TGTGCCAGCAGTGTACAAAGGGGGCCGAACACTGAAGCTTTCTTT. Protein: CASSVQRGPNTEAFF. Full variable domain (outside the CDR3, taken from reference TRBV28 and TRBJ1-1): DVKVTQSSRYLVKRTGEKVFLECVQDMDHENMFWYRQDPGLGLRLIYFSYDVKMKEKGDIPEGYSVSREKKERFSLILESASTNQTSMYLCASSVQRGPNTEAFFGQGTRLTVV.

V usage is TRBV3-1 (or the pseudogene TRBV3-2) and J usage is TRBJ1-5, with 9 positions matching TRBD1. CDR1 is LGHDT and CDR2 is YNNKEL in the germline V gene (reference sequence). Germline trimming cut 5 bases from V and 3 bases from J; bases unmatched to any gene: 5. The length of the CDR3 is 15 residues. In DNA, the CDR3 is TGTGCCAGCAGCAAAAGGACAGGGGCCAATCAGCCCCAGCATTTT. Translating gives CASSKRTGANQPQHF.

This chain links TRBV7-2 with TRBJ1-3; maybe TRBD1 (6 bases). Trimming pared 1 base from V and 2 bases from J, leaving 9 bases between. This CDR3 is 15 amino acids long. CDR1 is SGHTA and CDR2 is FQGNSA in the germline V gene. CDR3 DNA: TGTGCCAGCAGCTTAGTAGGGGGGGCTGGAAACACCATATATTTT. Residues: CASSLVGGAGNTIYF.

The gene calls are TRBV2 and TRBJ2-3; 11 bases are shared with TRBD2. Germline V lookup: CDR1 SNHLY, CDR2 FYNNEI. CDR3 length: 16 amino acids. The V and J ends lost 5 bases and 3 bases, in that order; junction bases with no gene match: 7. The CDR3: CASSLTSGRRTDTQYF. The CDR3 region has the DNA TGTGCCAGCAGTCTCACTAGCGGGAGAAGGACAGATACGCAGTATTTT.

The rearrangement links TRBV7-9 to TRBJ2-7, with 8 bases lining up with TRBD2. V was clipped by 5 bases and J by 2 bases; unmatched bases: 5. The CDR3 is 14 amino acids. Germline V CDR1 and CDR2: SEHNR, FQNEAQ (reference sequence). The CDR3 loop is CASSRGLDAYEQYF. The CDR3 region has the DNA TGTGCCAGCAGCCGGGGACTAGACGCCTACGAGCAGTACTTC.

This rearrangement joins TRBV3-1 (or the pseudogene TRBV3-2) to TRBJ1-1; a possible D gene is TRBD1 (5 bases). Trimming shortened V by 0 bases and J by 1 base, and 6 bases separated the two germline ends. Germline V gene lookup returns CDR1 LGHDT and CDR2 YNNKEL (reference sequence). The CDR3 runs to 14 residues. The DNA of the CDR3 is TGTGCCAGCAGCCAAGAGCAGGGGAACACTGAAGCTTTCTTT. Encoded protein: CASSQEQGNTEAFF.

V usage is TRBV2 and J usage is TRBJ2-7; possibly TRBD1 for D (6 bases). The CDR3 runs 12 residues. CDR1 is SNHLY, CDR2 FYNNEI, per germline. With 9 bases removed from V and 5 bases from J, the gap between germline ends came to 14 bases. CDR3 in amino acids: CASNRVYDEQYF. Here the CDR3 DNA reads TGTGCCAGTAACAGGGTATACGACGAGCAGTACTTC.

The chain is built from TRBV15 and TRBJ2-7; D is ambiguous. V lost 0 bases, J lost 2 bases, and 14 bases lay in between. The CDR3 runs to 16 residues. Per germline, CDR1 LNHNV and CDR2 YYDKDF (reference sequence). CDR3 sequence: CATSRDVHGSPYEQYF. As DNA, the CDR3 is TGTGCCACCAGCAGAGATGTCCATGGCAGTCCCTACGAGCAGTACTTC. The variable domain in full, completed from reference TRBV15 and TRBJ2-7, reads DAMVIQNPRYQVTQFGKPVTLSCSQTLNHNVMYWYQQKSSQAPKLLFHYYDKDFNNEADTPDNFQSRRPNTSFCFLDIRSPGLGDTAMYLCATSRDVHGSPYEQYFGPGTRLTVT.

The CDR3 nucleotides read TGTGCCACCAGCAGAAACAGGGGGCGAACTGAAGCTTTCTTT. Translating it yields CATSRNRGRTEAFF. The genes are TRBV15 and TRBJ1-1, with TRBD1 matching 9 bases. The CDR3 length is 14 residues. Germline trimming cut 2 bases from V and 5 bases from J; bases unmatched to any gene: 3. CDR1 and CDR2 (germline): LNHNV, YYDKDF (reference sequence).

This rearrangement joins TRBV2 to TRBJ1-5; D may be TRBD1 (6 bases). The V end was cut by 5 bases, the J end by 3 bases, with 11 bases between. This CDR3 is built from 14 residues. Looked up from germline, CDR1 is SNHLY and CDR2 is FYNNEI. The CDR3 loop reads CASSIQGPNQPQHF. In DNA form, the CDR3 reads TGTGCCAGCAGTATACAGGGCCCCAATCAGCCCCAGCATTTT.

The chain carries TRBV10-3 and TRBJ2-7, with 8 bases fitting TRBD1. V lost 1 base and J lost 4; bases outside the gene matches: 6. CDR1 is ENHRY and CDR2 is SYGVKD in the germline V gene. The CDR3 consists of 15 residues. The CDR3, as DNA: TGTGCCATCAGTGAGTTGACCCAGGGGGCTTACGAGCAGTACTTC. Translating gives CAISELTQGAYEQYF.

The chain has TRBV28 and TRBJ2-7; possible D gene TRBD1, 5 bases. V was shortened by 5 bases and J by 4 bases, with 15 bases between the two germline ends. The CDR3 contains 14 residues. Per germline, CDR1 MDHEN and CDR2 SYDVKM. DNA for the CDR3: TGTGCCAGCAGTGGACATCTTGATCTTTACGAGCAGTACTTC. It codes for CASSGHLDLYEQYF.

The chain couples TRBV27 to TRBJ2-6, with D unresolved. This CDR3 has 16 residues. Per the germline V gene, CDR1 is MNHEY and CDR2 is SMNVEV (reference sequence). Trimming stripped 7 bases from V and 0 bases from J, with 13 bases between. CDR3 in DNA: TGTGCCAGCACCCTAAACAGTCCCTCTGGGGCCAACGTCCTGACTTTC. It is translated as CASTLNSPSGANVLTF.

The table lists this clone with a few counts. V gene TRBV12-3 or TRBV12-4 combines with J gene TRBJ1-1, with a tentative D call TRBD1 (5 bases). Trimming removed 1 base from V and 11 bases from J, with 8 bases in between. CDR3 length equals 11 residues. CDR3 coding DNA: TGTGCCAGCAGTTTAGAGGGGTTGGCTTTCTTT. Protein: CASSLEGLAFF.

V usage is TRBV19 and J usage is TRBJ1-1; D is uncertain. The CDR3 length is 13 residues. Germline assignment: CDR1 LNHDA and CDR2 SQIVND (reference sequence). V was clipped by 4 bases and J by 1 base, with 7 bases between them. The CDR3 sequence is CASSTASNTEAFF. The CDR3 bases are TGTGCCAGTAGTACAGCGTCGAACACTGAAGCTTTCTTT.

The chain employs TRBV7-3 and TRBJ2-1, with D possibly matching TRBD2 (5 bases). V lost 5 bases, J lost 9 bases, and 14 bases lay in between. This CDR3 comprises 13 residues. The germline gives CDR1 SGHTA, CDR2 FQGTGA. CDR3 coding DNA: TGTGCCAGCAGCGTAAACCCTAGCAGTGAGCAGTTCTTC. Protein product: CASSVNPSSEQFF. The variable domain in full, with the rest retrieved from reference TRBV7-3 and TRBJ2-1, is GAGVSQTPSNKVTEKGKYVELRCDPISGHTALYWYRQSLGQGPEFLIYFQGTGAADDSGLPNDRFFAVRPEGSVSTLKIQRTERGDSAVYLCASSVNPSSEQFFGPGTRLTVL.

This clone was recorded only once. The CDR3 sequence: CASSERRGYEQYF. In DNA form, the CDR3 reads TGTGCCAGCAGTGAACGGCGGGGCTACGAGCAGTACTTC. J is TRBJ2-7 and V is TRBV2; D possibly corresponds to TRBD2 (6 bases). The CDR3 consists of 13 residues. Germline V CDR1 and CDR2: SNHLY, FYNNEI. The V gene lost 2 bases and the J gene lost 3 bases, with 8 bases spanning the gap.

This clone has only one observation. The chain has TRBV10-3 and TRBJ2-7, with D possibly being TRBD2 (6 bases). The ends were cut back, 0 bases at V and 6 bases at J, with 9 bases in the middle. CDR1 is ENHRY and CDR2 is SYGVKD in the germline V gene. This CDR3 comprises 13 residues. CDR3 sequence reads: CAISESGGSEQYF. As DNA, the CDR3 is TGTGCCATCAGTGAGTCGGGGGGATCCGAGCAGTACTTC.

The CDR3 is CASSLSVASHEQYF. The DNA of the CDR3 is TGTGCCAGCAGTTTATCAGTAGCGTCCCACGAGCAGTACTTC. This chain connects TRBV28 to TRBJ2-7; possibly TRBD2 for D (5 bases). The CDR3 totals 14 residues. V lost 1 base to trimming and J lost 5 bases, with 12 bases between them. CDR1 is MDHEN and CDR2 is SYDVKM in the germline V gene.

The genes are TRBV6-5 and TRBJ2-1; D ambiguous. V lost 5 bases, J lost 8 bases, and 10 bases lay in between. CDR1 MNHEY and CDR2 SVGAGI come from the germline V gene. CDR3 size: 12 residues. The CDR3 bases are TGTGCCAGCAGTCGACTTCGAGATGAGCAGTTCTTC. Protein sequence: CASSRLRDEQFF.

The chain carries TRBV24-1 and TRBJ1-2; possibly TRBD1 for D (5 bases). Per the germline V gene, CDR1 is KGHDR and CDR2 is SFDVKD. V lost 5 bases, J lost 4 bases, and 13 bases lay in between. The CDR3 has 14 residues. The CDR3 spells CATSGGGGLYGYTF. Written as DNA, the CDR3 is TGTGCCACCAGTGGTGGTGGGGGACTCTATGGCTACACCTTC.

This sequence joins TRBV5-4 and TRBJ2-1; the match to TRBD2 covers 12 bases. The CDR3 totals 16 residues. With V trimmed by 0 bases and J by 2 bases, 0 bases remained unmatched. Germline V gene sequence: CDR1 SGHNT, CDR2 YYREEE (reference sequence). The CDR3 region is CASSLGLAGAYNEQFF. In DNA form, the CDR3 reads TGTGCCAGCAGCTTGGGACTAGCGGGAGCCTACAATGAGCAGTTCTTC.

The DNA of the CDR3 is TGTGCCAGCAGCCACGAGGGCTCGAACACTGAAGCTTTCTTT. As protein: CASSHEGSNTEAFF. V gene TRBV6-2 or TRBV6-3 combines with J gene TRBJ1-1; D not certain. The germline V gene has CDR1 MNHEY and CDR2 SVGEGT. Trimming removed 6 bases from V and 1 base from J, with 12 bases in between. There are 14 residues in the CDR3.

This sequence joins TRBV6-5 and TRBJ1-2, with a weak D call TRBD1 (6 bases). There are 14 residues in the CDR3. The V gene's germline CDR1 is MNHEY and CDR2 SVGAGI. V lost 6 bases, J lost 8 bases, and 19 bases lay in between. CDR3 DNA sequence: TGTGCCAGCAGGCCATCAGGGGCCGGGAGGGGCTACACCTTC. This encodes CASRPSGAGRGYTF.

The chain carries TRBV2 and TRBJ1-1; 8 nucleotides line up with TRBD1. V lost 8 bases and J lost 2; bases outside the gene matches: 7. Germline-derived CDR1 and CDR2 are SNHLY and FYNNEI. The CDR3 is 14 residues long. The CDR3 protein is CASSGQGANTEAFF. The CDR3 DNA is TGTGCCAGCTCAGGGCAGGGGGCCAACACTGAAGCTTTCTTT.